The present T cell receptor beta chain was sequenced within a study of identical twins. Notes on this clonotype: Its antigen is unidentified.

Each CDR3 protein gets one entry after TCRdb re-called the 5' RACE reads with MiXCR. Of about 890,000 distinct CDR3 sequences listed, 9% to 15% are singletons. Germline V gene sequence: CDR1 SNHLY, CDR2 FYNNEI. This CDR3 spans 14 amino acids. The trim removed 9 bases at V and 2 bases at J, leaving 6 bases unmatched. Points from the study as a whole: Findings depended on cross-sectional statistics rather than tracking the same donors. The models gave estimates that fell short of the out-of-frame TCR alpha sharing seen in monozygotic twins. Insertions were fewer in abundant cord blood beta clonotypes, whereas memory repertoires showed none of this pattern.

The donor group consisted entirely of healthy Caucasians. Separately, the same data were catalogued under a study of yellow fever vaccine responses in identical twins.

The sequence derives from a woman aged 18-30 years in good health. The V gene is TRBV2, the J gene TRBJ2-3; 9 bases are shared with TRBD2. Sample: PBMCs. In nucleotides, the CDR3 is TGTGCCAGTATTGGACTAGCGATCACAGATACGCAGTATTTT. It codes for CASIGLAITDTQYF.